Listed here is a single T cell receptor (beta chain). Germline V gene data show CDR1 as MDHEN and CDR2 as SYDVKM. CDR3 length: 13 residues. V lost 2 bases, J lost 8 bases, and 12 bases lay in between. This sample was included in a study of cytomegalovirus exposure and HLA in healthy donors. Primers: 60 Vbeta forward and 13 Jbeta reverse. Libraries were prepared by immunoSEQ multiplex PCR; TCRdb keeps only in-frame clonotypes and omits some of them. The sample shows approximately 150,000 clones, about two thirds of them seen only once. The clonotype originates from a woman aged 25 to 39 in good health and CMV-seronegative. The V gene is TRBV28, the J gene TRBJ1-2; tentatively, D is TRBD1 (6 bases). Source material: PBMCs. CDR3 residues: CASSLRTDGGYTF. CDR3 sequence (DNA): TGTGCCAGCAGTTTACGGACAGACGGAGGCTACACCTTC.